This passage covers 4 T cell receptor beta chains from one sample sequenced in a study of blood T cells in healthy people across ages. It was with a sample-barcoded 5' primer and a J-beta primer mix that a second PCR of about 6 to 11 cycles was run. TCRdb independently ran MiXCR on the 5' RACE reads; one entry per CDR3 protein. In the table there are fewer than 2,000,000 distinct CDR3 sequences, around 35% of which are singletons. Sequenced input: blood. The receptors were sampled from a woman younger than 45 in good health.

The chain has TRBV4-2 and TRBJ2-1; a possible D gene is TRBD2 (6 bases). This CDR3 contains 16 residues. CDR1 is LGHNA and CDR2 is YNFKEQ in the germline V gene. The V gene lost 0 bases and the J gene lost 8 bases, with 17 bases spanning the gap. CDR3 sequence (DNA): TGTGCCAGCAGCCAAGATTCGGGGGAAGGTAGTCATGAGCAGTTCTTC. It translates to CASSQDSGEGSHEQFF.

This clonotype was recorded at least ten times. This rearrangement joins TRBV14 to TRBJ2-1; D tentatively fits TRBD1 or TRBD2 (5 bases each). CDR1 and CDR2 (germline): SGHDN, FVKESK. The CDR3 covers 14 residues. Trimming left V 3 bases short and J 0 bases short, with 6 bases between. The CDR3 DNA follows: TGTGCCAGCAGCCAGGGGACCTCCTACAATGAGCAGTTCTTC. Amino acids: CASSQGTSYNEQFF.

The rearrangement joins TRBV20-1 to TRBJ1-4; tentatively, D is TRBD1 (5 bases). The CDR3 has 17 amino acids. V was pared by 4 bases and J by 1 base, with 19 bases between. Germline CDR1 reads DFQATT; CDR2 reads SNEGSKA (reference sequence). The CDR3 DNA sequence: TGCAGTGCTAAGGCGGGACCCTTGGTGGTAACTAATGAAAAACTGTTTTTT. This translates into CSAKAGPLVVTNEKLFF.

The rearrangement uses TRBV5-1 and TRBJ2-1; TRBD2 agrees at 8 bases. The CDR3 runs to 15 residues. CDR1 SGHRS and CDR2 YFSETQ come from the germline V gene. The V and J ends lost 0 bases and 7 bases, in that order; junction bases with no gene match: 6. The CDR3 DNA reads as TGCGCCAGCAGCTTGGTGGTAGCGGGATCGAATGAGCAGTTCTTC. It is translated as CASSLVVAGSNEQFF.